A single sample gave rise to the 20 T cell receptor beta chains below, sequenced in a study of T cells in Graves' hyperthyroidism and ophthalmopathy (dated by TCRdb to the late 2010s). Libraries came from multiplex PCR. Sequencing relied on an Illumina HiSeq 2000. The TCR beta CDR3 regions were amplified from the RNA transcripts. The first round of RT-PCR for the TCR CDR3 was performed with the HTBI primer set and the Qiagen OneStep RT-PCR kit. The public reads were reprocessed in TCRdb via fastp at Q25 and MiXCR, keeping in-frame beta chains. Each entry merges the rows of one CDR3 protein and shows their most common DNA and genes. This sample gives 400,000 to 600,000 distinct CDR3 sequences in total; roughly a sixth of them show up just once. 25% to 35% of the sample is held by the ten biggest clonotypes. The sequencing input was blood. The receptors were gathered from a woman in her thirties with Graves' ophthalmopathy.

This sequence joins TRBV5-5 and TRBJ2-1; 7 positions agree with TRBD2. The germline V gene encodes CDR1 SGHKS and CDR2 YYEKEE (reference sequence). Germline trimming cut 3 bases from V and 4 bases from J; bases unmatched to any gene: 10. This CDR3 comprises 16 residues. The CDR3 coding sequence is TGTGCCAGCAGCTCCTGGGGCGGGAGTTTGTACAATGAGCAGTTCTTC. It yields the protein CASSSWGGSLYNEQFF. The whole variable domain, remainder taken from reference TRBV5-5 and TRBJ2-1, is DAGVTQSPTHLIKTRGQQVTLRCSPISGHKSVSWYQQVLGQGPQFIFQYYEKEERGRGNFPDRFSARQFPNYSSELNVNALLLGDSALYLCASSSWGGSLYNEQFFGPGTRLTVL.

This clonotype was seen many times. The chain joins TRBV2 to TRBJ2-3; D is unclear. Germline V CDR1 and CDR2: SNHLY, FYNNEI. With 4 bases removed from V and 0 bases from J, the gap between germline ends came to 11 bases. The CDR3 consists of 15 residues. The CDR3 region is CASSASRISTDTQYF. The CDR3 nucleotides are TGTGCCAGCAGTGCGAGCCGGATTAGCACAGATACGCAGTATTTT. Supplemented by reference TRBV2 and TRBJ2-3, the full variable domain reads EPEVTQTPSHQVTQMGQEVILRCVPISNHLYFYWYRQILGQKVEFLVSFYNNEISEKSEIFDDQFSVERPDGSNFTLKIRSTKLEDSAMYFCASSASRISTDTQYFGPGTRLTVL.

The genes are TRBV3-1 and TRBJ2-7, with TRBD2 identical over 9 bases. The CDR3 consists of 15 residues. Trimming cost V 0 bases and J 2 bases; bases outside gene matches: 2. Germline CDR1 and CDR2: LGHDT and YNNKEL (reference sequence). Here the CDR3 reads CASSQELAGAYEQYF. CDR3 DNA: TGTGCCAGCAGCCAAGAATTAGCGGGAGCCTACGAGCAGTACTTC.

The table lists this clonotype with many counts. Here the CDR3 reads CASILGLYMNTEAFF. CDR3 nucleotides: TGTGCCAGCATCCTAGGACTTTACATGAACACTGAAGCTTTCTTT. The rearrangement uses TRBV28 and TRBJ1-1; D unclear. Germline loops: CDR1 MDHEN, CDR2 SYDVKM. CDR3 length equals 15 residues. V lost 7 bases, J lost 0 bases, and 15 bases lay in between.

A few counts support this clonotype. The CDR3 nucleotides are TGCGCCAGCAGCCAAGATCCCGGGGGGGTGAGAACTGAAGCTTTCTTT. It yields the protein CASSQDPGGVRTEAFF. This rearrangement joins TRBV4-1 to TRBJ1-1; the D gene is possibly TRBD1 (5 bases). The CDR3 extends over 16 amino acids. V was shortened by 0 bases and J by 5 bases, with 16 bases between the two germline ends. CDR1 is MGHRA and CDR2 is YSYEKL in the germline V gene.

This clonotype showed up just a few times. This chain links TRBV6-5 with TRBJ2-7; 10 bases match TRBD2. The CDR3 has 15 residues. V trimming: 2 bases; J trimming: 2 bases; junction bases outside the gene matches: 3. Looked up from germline, CDR1 is MNHEY and CDR2 is SVGAGI. The CDR3 sequence: CASSYQAGGPYEQYF. CDR3 coding DNA: TGTGCCAGCAGTTACCAAGCGGGAGGGCCCTACGAGCAGTACTTC.

This clonotype was seen at least ten times. The chain combines TRBV28 with TRBJ2-2, with a possible D match to TRBD2 (5 bases). Trimming stripped 6 bases from V and 4 bases from J, with 15 bases between. The CDR3 is 15 residues long. CDR1 and CDR2 (germline): MDHEN, SYDVKM. CDR3 residues: CASRLGRESTGELFF. The CDR3 bases are TGTGCCAGCAGACTAGGACGGGAATCCACCGGGGAGCTGTTTTTT. The whole variable domain, remainder taken from reference TRBV28 and TRBJ2-2, is DVKVTQSSRYLVKRTGEKVFLECVQDMDHENMFWYRQDPGLGLRLIYFSYDVKMKEKGDIPEGYSVSREKKERFSLILESASTNQTSMYLCASRLGRESTGELFFGEGSRLTVL.

This clonotype was found a few times. V is TRBV4-2 and J is TRBJ2-7, with D uncertain. This CDR3 has 14 amino acids. In germline, CDR1 is LGHNA, CDR2 YNFKEQ. Trimming pared 0 bases from V and 7 bases from J, leaving 13 bases between. The DNA of the CDR3 is TGTGCCAGCAGCCAAGATAGGTGGCAGGTGGAGCAGTACTTC. Its protein product is CASSQDRWQVEQYF.

Many counts were recorded for this clonotype. This chain uses TRBV3-1 with TRBJ2-2, with unresolved D. Trimming removed 3 bases at V and 1 base at J, with 6 bases between. Per the germline V gene, CDR1 is LGHDT and CDR2 is YNNKEL (reference sequence). The CDR3 sequence is 14 residues long. CDR3 coding DNA: TGTGCCAGCAGCCAGCAGGTGAACACCGGGGAGCTGTTTTTT. It translates to CASSQQVNTGELFF.

Here the CDR3 reads CASRIRGEDGYTF. CDR3 DNA: TGTGCCAGCAGGATCAGGGGGGAAGATGGCTACACCTTC. The V and J genes are TRBV6-1 and TRBJ1-2; 7 bases agree with TRBD1. V dropped 6 bases and J dropped 6; count of bases not matched to a gene: 7. The CDR3 loop spans 13 amino acids. The germline V gene has CDR1 MNHNS and CDR2 SASEGT.

CDR3 amino acids: CSARKGHGELFF. Written as DNA, the CDR3 is TGCAGTGCTAGAAAGGGCCACGGGGAGCTGTTTTTT. V gene TRBV20-1 combines with J gene TRBJ2-2; D not certain. The CDR3 has 12 residues. Trimming took off 2 bases at V and 7 bases at J, with 8 bases between the two ends. Germline CDR1 reads DFQATT; CDR2 reads SNEGSKA (reference sequence).

This chain joins TRBV4-1 and TRBJ2-4; no reliable D call. V lost 1 base and J 0 bases, leaving 7 bases between the germline ends. Germline V lookup: CDR1 MGHRA, CDR2 YSYEKL. The CDR3 totals 15 residues. CDR3 region: CASSQGAQAKNIQYF. The CDR3 DNA follows: TGCGCCAGCAGCCAAGGGGCCCAAGCCAAAAACATTCAGTACTTC.

Many counts were recorded for this clonotype. This chain joins TRBV7-9 and TRBJ2-1; 9 bases match TRBD2. With V trimmed by 5 bases and J by 2 bases, 7 bases remained unmatched. CDR1 SEHNR and CDR2 FQNEAQ come from the germline V gene (reference sequence). The CDR3 is 16 residues long. The CDR3 bases are TGTGCCAGCAGCCCCAGGGGACTAGCAGCCTACAATGAGCAGTTCTTC. The encoded protein is CASSPRGLAAYNEQFF.

This clonotype was seen many times. V usage is TRBV4-3 and J usage is TRBJ1-2, with D unresolved. The ends were cut back, 0 bases at V and 8 bases at J, with 13 bases in the middle. Germline V CDR1 and CDR2: LGHNA, YSLEER. The length of the CDR3 is 14 residues. The CDR3 region is CASSQDQQYGGYTF. The CDR3 region has the DNA TGCGCCAGCAGCCAAGACCAGCAATATGGAGGCTACACCTTC.

The chain uses TRBV2 and TRBJ2-2, with D perhaps matching TRBD2 (6 bases). Germline CDR1 is SNHLY and CDR2 is FYNNEI. The V and J ends lost 6 bases and 1 base respectively, with 9 bases between them. This CDR3 has 14 amino acids. This CDR3 reads CASREGRNTGELFF. As DNA, the CDR3 is TGTGCCAGCAGGGAGGGCCGGAACACCGGGGAGCTGTTTTTT. Drawing the rest from reference TRBV2 and TRBJ2-2, the complete variable domain is EPEVTQTPSHQVTQMGQEVILRCVPISNHLYFYWYRQILGQKVEFLVSFYNNEISEKSEIFDDQFSVERPDGSNFTLKIRSTKLEDSAMYFCASREGRNTGELFFGEGSRLTVL.

The chain is built from TRBV27 and TRBJ2-5; TRBD1 agrees at 9 bases. CDR1 and CDR2 from the germline V gene are MNHEY and SMNVEV (reference sequence). V was clipped by 0 bases and J by 4 bases; unmatched bases: 3. The CDR3 spans 15 residues. CDR3 region: CASSLSGTGLETQYF. For the CDR3, the DNA is TGTGCCAGCAGTTTATCGGGGACAGGGTTAGAGACCCAGTACTTC.

This clonotype occurred a few times. The chain carries TRBV29-1 and TRBJ2-7; D gene ambiguous. Germline V gene sequence: CDR1 SQVTM, CDR2 ANQGSEA. The CDR3 is made up of 12 amino acids. V lost 4 bases, J lost 0 bases, and 7 bases lay in between. DNA for the CDR3: TGCAGCGTTGTAAGGGACTCCTACGAGCAGTACTTC. The encoded protein is CSVVRDSYEQYF.

The genes are TRBV6-1 and TRBJ2-5; D unclear. Germline V gene sequence: CDR1 MNHNS, CDR2 SASEGT. The ends were cut back, 7 bases at V and 1 base at J, with 7 bases in the middle. The CDR3 runs to 12 residues. The CDR3 bases are TGTGCCAGCACGAATCCCCAAGAGACCCAGTACTTC. Translation: CASTNPQETQYF.

This clonotype was observed at least ten times. V is TRBV7-2 and J is TRBJ2-3; D uncertain. Germline lookup yields CDR1 SGHTA and CDR2 FQGNSA. V lost 4 bases and J 6 bases, leaving 11 bases between the germline ends. The CDR3 spans 13 residues. The CDR3: CASSSWVRDTQYF. The CDR3 DNA follows: TGTGCCAGCAGCTCATGGGTTCGGGATACGCAGTATTTT.

The sample holds many counts of this clonotype. This sequence joins TRBV3-1 and TRBJ2-7; D is unresolved. CDR1 LGHDT and CDR2 YNNKEL come from the germline V gene (reference sequence). Trimming cost V 1 base and J 3 bases, with 13 bases left between them. The CDR3 covers 15 residues. DNA of the CDR3: TGTGCCAGCAGCCAAGTAATGGATCCAATCTACGAGCAGTACTTC. Amino acids: CASSQVMDPIYEQYF.